The rows below give T cell receptor beta chains drawn from one sample of a study of cytomegalovirus exposure and HLA in healthy donors. Sequenced by immunoSEQ multiplex PCR; TCRdb stores in-frame clones only, minus some. Of under 200,000 clones listed, roughly 70% are singletons. Sequences were obtained from PBMCs. The receptors derive from a woman aged 25 to 39 in good health and CMV-seronegative. Both conserved end residues are part of each CDR3. A D gene is named only where the DNA matches it firmly. Not all rows give a size; the values are once, few, many and, for expanded clones, a class.

size	V	J	D	CDR3	DNA
NA	TRBV9	TRBJ2-7	TRBD1	CASSVAVRGYEQYF	TGTGCCAGCAGCGTAGCAGTCAGGGGGTACGAGCAGTACTTC
few	TRBV5-8	TRBJ1-2	NA	CASSLYGENGYTF	TGTGCCAGCAGCTTGTATGGAGAAAATGGCTACACCTTC
NA	TRBV7-6	TRBJ2-3	NA	CASSSFTDTQYF	TGTGCCAGCAGCTCTTTCACAGATACGCAGTATTTT
NA	TRBV4-1	TRBJ1-5	TRBD1	CASSHMPRTGTVFQPQHF	TGCGCCAGCAGCCATATGCCTCGGACAGGGACGGTATTTCAGCCCCAGCATTTT
NA	TRBV6-1	TRBJ1-5	NA	CASSDHLRTADFNQPQHF	TGTGCCAGCAGTGACCATTTGCGGACAGCAGATTTCAATCAGCCCCAGCATTTT
NA	TRBV6-1	TRBJ1-1	NA	CASLVLNTEAFF	TGTGCCAGCTTAGTATTGAACACTGAAGCTTTCTTT
NA	TRBV5-1	TRBJ1-2	NA	CASSLEAGGKWATGYTF	TGCGCCAGCAGCTTGGAGGCAGGCGGGAAGTGGGCTACGGGCTACACCTTC
NA	TRBV13	TRBJ2-7	NA	CASSFGQGSYEQYF	TGTGCCAGCAGCTTCGGGCAGGGATCCTACGAGCAGTACTTC
NA	TRBV6-1	TRBJ1-5	NA	CASSAWGEGNQPQHF	TGTGCCAGCAGTGCTTGGGGGGAGGGCAATCAGCCCCAGCATTTT
NA	TRBV5-1	TRBJ2-3	TRBD1	CASSSGQGLGASTDTQYF	TGCGCCAGCAGCTCCGGACAGGGTCTTGGGGCGAGCACAGATACGCAGTATTTT
NA	TRBV9	TRBJ2-4	NA	CASSLVDELTILAKNIQYF	TGTGCCAGCAGCCTTGTCGACGAATTAACTATCTTAGCCAAAAACATTCAGTACTTC
NA	TRBV9	TRBJ2-1	NA	CASSVVTSGSYNEQFF	TGTGCCAGCAGCGTAGTCACTAGTGGATCTTACAATGAGCAGTTCTTC
NA	TRBV5-6	TRBJ2-2	TRBD1	CASSFNRGPTGELFF	TGTGCCAGCAGCTTTAACAGGGGGCCCACCGGGGAGCTGTTTTTT
NA	TRBV5-4	TRBJ2-5	TRBD2	CASSLTSGAQETQYF	TGTGCCAGCAGCTTGACTAGCGGGGCTCAAGAGACCCAGTACTTC
NA	TRBV30	TRBJ1-3	NA	CAWRRSGAPKAGNTIYF	TGTGCCTGGAGACGTTCCGGAGCCCCGAAGGCTGGAAACACCATATATTTT
few	TRBV7-2	TRBJ2-3	NA	CASSPQGWGDTQYF	TGTGCCAGCAGCCCCCAGGGGTGGGGAGATACGCAGTATTTT
once	TRBV11-2	TRBJ1-4	NA	CASSLLRDSNEKLFF	TGTGCCAGCAGCTTACTGCGTGACTCTAATGAAAAACTGTTTTTT
NA	TRBV29-1	TRBJ1-2	NA	CSVYANYGYTF	TGCAGCGTTTATGCTAACTATGGCTACACCTTC
NA	TRBV10-3	TRBJ2-7	NA	CAISEGGSYEQYF	TGTGCCATCAGTGAGGGGGGGTCCTACGAGCAGTACTTC
few	TRBV4-2	TRBJ2-4	NA	CASSRGDSVAKNIQYF	TGTGCCAGCAGCCGGGGGGACAGCGTAGCCAAAAACATTCAGTACTTC
few	TRBV2	TRBJ2-5	TRBD2	CASSESGLAPETQYF	TGTGCCAGCAGTGAATCTGGACTAGCTCCGGAGACCCAGTACTTC
NA	TRBV7-8	TRBJ2-1	TRBD2	CASSLGGSGRPLYNEQFF	TGTGCCAGCAGCTTAGGAGGTAGCGGGAGGCCACTTTACAATGAGCAGTTCTTC
NA	TRBV7-9	TRBJ2-7	NA	CASSRLLYEQYF	TGTGCCAGCAGCCGTCTACTCTACGAGCAGTACTTC
NA	TRBV27	TRBJ2-2	NA	CASSLSAGIFTGELFF	TGTGCCAGCAGTTTAAGTGCGGGTATATTCACCGGGGAGCTGTTTTTT
few	TRBV5-6	TRBJ2-7	TRBD1	CASMPIWGQGYEQYF	TGTGCCAGCATGCCGATCTGGGGACAGGGGTACGAGCAGTACTTC
NA	TRBV6-1	TRBJ1-1	NA	CASSPRDTEAFF	TGTGCCAGCAGTCCCCGGGACACTGAAGCTTTCTTT
NA	TRBV9	TRBJ1-1	NA	CASSPRSMNTEAFF	TGTGCCAGCAGCCCCCGTAGCATGAACACTGAAGCTTTCTTT
few	TRBV2	TRBJ1-2	NA	CASSDSRSPSYGYTF	TGTGCCAGCAGTGATAGTCGGTCACCATCCTATGGCTACACCTTC
NA	TRBV9	TRBJ1-1	NA	CASSVAGFNTEAFF	TGTGCCAGCAGCGTAGCAGGGTTCAACACTGAAGCTTTCTTT
NA	TRBV6-6	TRBJ2-7	NA	CASSYTRGYEQYF	TGTGCCAGCAGTTATACAAGGGGCTACGAGCAGTACTTC
NA	TRBV4-2	TRBJ2-7	TRBD2	CASSSSRLAGFEQYF	TGTGCCAGCAGCTCCTCCAGGCTAGCGGGGTTCGAGCAGTACTTC
NA	TRBV6-5	TRBJ2-1	TRBD2	CASSYLSGSSYEQFF	TGTGCCAGCAGTTACCTTAGCGGGAGTAGCTATGAGCAGTTCTTC
NA	TRBV11-2	TRBJ2-7	TRBD1	CASSLGQRQGSYEQYF	TGTGCCAGCAGCTTAGGACAACGACAGGGATCCTACGAGCAGTACTTC
NA	TRBV13	TRBJ2-3	TRBD1	CASSLGQGTDTQYF	TGTGCCAGCAGTTTAGGACAGGGCACAGATACGCAGTATTTT
NA	TRBV7-6	TRBJ2-6	NA	CASSQRTALSSGANVLTF	TGTGCCAGCAGCCAGAGGACAGCCCTAAGCTCTGGGGCCAACGTCCTGACTTTC
NA	TRBV7-2	TRBJ2-7	NA	CASSPQRDYEQYF	TGTGCCAGCAGCCCTCAGAGGGACTACGAGCAGTACTTC
NA	TRBV4-1	TRBJ2-2	TRBD2	CASSQVWGGTGELFF	TGCGCCAGCAGCCAAGTTTGGGGGGGCACCGGGGAGCTGTTTTTT
NA	TRBV6-4	TRBJ1-3	NA	CASSDSRGQKPSGNTIYF	TGTGCCAGCAGTGACTCGCGTGGGCAAAAACCCTCTGGAAACACCATATATTTT
NA	TRBV20-1	TRBJ2-4	TRBD2	CSALTSGRPYF	TGCAGTGCCCTGACTAGCGGGAGGCCCTACTTC
NA	TRBV5-5	TRBJ2-7	TRBD1	CASSSRTGSSYEQYF	TGTGCCAGCAGCTCTCGGACAGGGAGCTCCTACGAGCAGTACTTC
NA	TRBV9	TRBJ1-1	TRBD1	CASSAKDRTEAEAFF	TGTGCCAGCAGCGCAAAGGACAGGACCGAGGCTGAAGCTTTCTTT
NA	TRBV7-9	TRBJ2-1	TRBD2	CASSLVGTSGANEQFF	TGTGCCAGCAGCTTAGTTGGGACTAGCGGGGCGAATGAGCAGTTCTTC
NA	TRBV2	TRBJ2-1	TRBD1	CASSERTGTAYNEQFF	TGTGCCAGCAGTGAACGGACAGGGACTGCCTACAATGAGCAGTTCTTC